Detailed here is one TCR beta chain. TCRdb independently ran MiXCR on the PCR reads; one entry per CDR3 protein. The profile covers 30,000 or so distinct CDR3 sequences, with approximately 49% appearing a single time and under 6% taken by the ten largest. The CDR3 spans 11 residues. Looked up from germline, CDR1 is LNHNV and CDR2 is YYDKDF (reference sequence). Trimming stripped 1 base from V and 12 bases from J, with 7 bases between. These data come from a study of vaccination and CD4 T cells after COVID-19. The wider study: The post-vaccine samples came a median roughly 70 days after dose two (range 14 to 241).

The time point is: late sampling 161 to 241 days after vaccination in a few convalescent patients. This TCR came from a human donor who had recovered from COVID-19. The rearrangement joins TRBV15 to TRBJ2-1, with D hard to call. Sample: CD4+ T cells from blood, taken about 7 months after SARS-CoV-2 vaccination. CDR3 region: CATSRGSGQFF. DNA for the CDR3: TGTGCCACCAGCAGAGGTTCAGGGCAGTTCTTC.